This record concerns one T cell receptor (beta chain) sequence. Its antigen target is currently unknown. Base quality data are lacking; no much larger clone is found one base away. In this study, focal radiation therapy paired with CTLA-4 blockade (ipilimumab) was tested in patients who had chemo-refractory metastatic non-small-cell lung cancer. To prepare the library, the immunoSEQ multiplex PCR assay was applied. TCRdb carries this immuneACCESS record with in-frame sequences only. Its versions omit some clonotypes, under half of them owing to an unresolved V gene in the studies checked, with the rest unexplained. Here the sample has about 49,000 clones; roughly 85% occur a single time. The ten most abundant clones make up 25% to 35% of the sample. The data were obtained in a study of radiotherapy plus CTLA-4 blockade in lung cancer (dated by TCRdb to 2017 to 2018). At the level of the whole study: Among enrolled patients, about 19% had an objective response and 31% reached disease control. Study-level results and caveats: The strongest predictors of response were reported to be early dynamic shifts in blood T cell clones along with a rise in serum interferon-beta following radiation. After treatment with radiotherapy and ipilimumab, TCR clones that originated in tumors expanded in peripheral blood.

Trimming at the junction amounts to 5 bases on V and 10 bases on J, and the germline ends lie 17 bases apart. The germline V gene specifies MNHEY as CDR1 and SVGAGI as CDR2. Its CDR3 holds 13 amino acids, cysteine through phenylalanine. Just the 39-base CDR3 DNA is kept, in frame starting at base 1. The chain uses TRBV6-5 and TRBJ1-1; the D gene is not confidently resolved. The sequenced sample was peripheral blood, obtained from a patient treated with radiotherapy plus ipilimumab. The origin of this receptor is a human donor with non-small cell lung cancer whose response to radiotherapy plus ipilimumab could not be evaluated. The DNA reads TGTGCCAGCAGTGGACGATGGGAGGCTGGAGCTTTCTTT. Translated, this is CASSGRWEAGAFF.